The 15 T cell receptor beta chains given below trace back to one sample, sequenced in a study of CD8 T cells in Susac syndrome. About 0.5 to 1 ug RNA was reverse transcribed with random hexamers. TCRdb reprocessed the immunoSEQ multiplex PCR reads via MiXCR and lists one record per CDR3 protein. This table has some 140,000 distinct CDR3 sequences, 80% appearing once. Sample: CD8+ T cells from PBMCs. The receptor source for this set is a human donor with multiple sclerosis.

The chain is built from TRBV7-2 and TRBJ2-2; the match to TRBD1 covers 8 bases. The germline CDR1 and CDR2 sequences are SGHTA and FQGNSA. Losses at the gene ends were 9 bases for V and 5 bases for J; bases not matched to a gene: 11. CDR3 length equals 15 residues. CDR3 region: CASLNRGFRTGELFF. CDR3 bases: TGTGCCAGTCTAAACAGGGGGTTCAGGACCGGGGAGCTGTTTTTT.

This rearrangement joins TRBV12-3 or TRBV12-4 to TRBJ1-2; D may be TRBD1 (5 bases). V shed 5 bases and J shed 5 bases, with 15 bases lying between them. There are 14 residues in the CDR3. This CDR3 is CASSPLRGGYGYTF. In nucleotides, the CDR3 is TGTGCCAGCAGTCCCCTCCGGGGCGGATATGGCTACACCTTC.

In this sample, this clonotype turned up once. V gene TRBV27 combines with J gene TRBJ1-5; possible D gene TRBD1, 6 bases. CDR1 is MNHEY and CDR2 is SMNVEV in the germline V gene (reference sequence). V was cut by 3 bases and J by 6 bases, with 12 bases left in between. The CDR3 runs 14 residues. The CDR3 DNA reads TGTGCCAGCAGTTTTATGGGGGCGGGTCAGCCCCAGCATTTT. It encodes CASSFMGAGQPQHF.

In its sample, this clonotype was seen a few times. The CDR3 sequence is CATGSGSTYEQYF. The CDR3 DNA sequence: TGTGCCACCGGGAGTGGGAGCACCTACGAGCAGTACTTC. The gene calls are TRBV28 and TRBJ2-7, with TRBD2 as a possible D gene (6 bases). Germline V gene sequence: CDR1 MDHEN, CDR2 SYDVKM. V shed 10 bases and J shed 2 bases, with 15 bases lying between them. The CDR3 has 13 residues.

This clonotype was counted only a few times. The CDR3 nucleotides are TGTGCCAGCAGCCCGGCGGTAGGAAACACCATATATTTT. Protein sequence: CASSPAVGNTIYF. The chain employs TRBV7-9 and TRBJ1-3; D not certain. This CDR3 is built from 13 residues. The germline gives CDR1 SEHNR, CDR2 FQNEAQ (reference sequence). Trimming removed 5 bases at V and 4 bases at J, with 9 bases between. The variable domain in full, completed from reference TRBV7-9 and TRBJ1-3, reads DTGVSQNPRHKITKRGQNVTFRCDPISEHNRLYWYRQTLGQGPEFLTYFQNEAQLEKSRLLSDRFSAERPKGSFSTLEIQRTEQGDSAMYLCASSPAVGNTIYFGEGSWLTVV.

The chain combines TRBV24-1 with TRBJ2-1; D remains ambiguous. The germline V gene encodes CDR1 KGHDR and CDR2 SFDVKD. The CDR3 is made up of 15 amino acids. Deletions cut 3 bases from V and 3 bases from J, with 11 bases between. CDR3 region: CATSDGRSDYNEQFF. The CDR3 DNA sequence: TGTGCCACCAGTGATGGACGTTCCGACTACAATGAGCAGTTCTTC.

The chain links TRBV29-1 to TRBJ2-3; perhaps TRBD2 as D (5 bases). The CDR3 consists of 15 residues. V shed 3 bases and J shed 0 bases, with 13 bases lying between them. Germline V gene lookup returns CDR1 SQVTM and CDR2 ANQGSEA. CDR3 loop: CSVDSGESSTDTQYF. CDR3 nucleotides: TGCAGCGTTGATTCCGGGGAGTCGAGCACAGATACGCAGTATTTT.

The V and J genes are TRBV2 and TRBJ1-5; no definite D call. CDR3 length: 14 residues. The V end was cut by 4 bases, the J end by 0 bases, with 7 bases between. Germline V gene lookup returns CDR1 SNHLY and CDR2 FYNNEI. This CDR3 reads CASSASYSNQPQHF. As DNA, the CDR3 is TGTGCCAGCAGTGCCAGCTATAGCAATCAGCCCCAGCATTTT.

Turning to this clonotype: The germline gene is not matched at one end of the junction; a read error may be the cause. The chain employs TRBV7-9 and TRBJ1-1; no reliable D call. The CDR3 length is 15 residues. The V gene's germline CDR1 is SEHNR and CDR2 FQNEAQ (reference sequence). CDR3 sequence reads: CASSLDIGEATEAFF. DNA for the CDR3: TGTGCCAGCAGTTTAGATATTGGGGAGGCTACTGAAGCTTTCTTT.

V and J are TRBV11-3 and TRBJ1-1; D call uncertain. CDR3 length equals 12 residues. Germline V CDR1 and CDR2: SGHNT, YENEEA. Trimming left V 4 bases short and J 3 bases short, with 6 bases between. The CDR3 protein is CASSYRDTEAFF. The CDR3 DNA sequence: TGTGCCAGCAGCTACCGGGACACTGAAGCTTTCTTT.

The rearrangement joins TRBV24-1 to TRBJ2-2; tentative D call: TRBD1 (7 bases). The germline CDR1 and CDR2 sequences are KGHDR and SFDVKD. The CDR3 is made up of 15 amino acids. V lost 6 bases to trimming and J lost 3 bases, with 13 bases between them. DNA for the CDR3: TGTGCCACCAGTTCGCAGGGGGAGGACACCGGGGAGCTGTTTTTT. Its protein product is CATSSQGEDTGELFF.

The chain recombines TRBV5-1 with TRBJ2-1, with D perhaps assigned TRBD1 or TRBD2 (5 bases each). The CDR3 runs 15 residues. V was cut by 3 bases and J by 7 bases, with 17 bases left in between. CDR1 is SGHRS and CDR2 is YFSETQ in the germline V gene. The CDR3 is CASSSYQPGPNEQFF. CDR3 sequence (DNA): TGCGCCAGCAGCTCGTATCAGCCGGGGCCGAATGAGCAGTTCTTC.

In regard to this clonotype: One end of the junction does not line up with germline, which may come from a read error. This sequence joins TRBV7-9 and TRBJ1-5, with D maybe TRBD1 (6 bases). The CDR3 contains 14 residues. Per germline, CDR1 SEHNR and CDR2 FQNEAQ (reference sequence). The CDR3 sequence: CAISYQDRNQPQHF. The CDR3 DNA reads TGTGCCATCAGCTACCAAGACAGGAATCAGCCCCAGCATTTT. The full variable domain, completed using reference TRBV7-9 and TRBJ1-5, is DTGVSQNPRHKITKRGQNVTFRCDPISEHNRLYWYRQTLGQGPEFLTYFQNEAQLEKSRLLSDRFSAERPKGSFSTLEIQRTEQGDSAMYLCAISYQDRNQPQHFGDGTRLSIL.

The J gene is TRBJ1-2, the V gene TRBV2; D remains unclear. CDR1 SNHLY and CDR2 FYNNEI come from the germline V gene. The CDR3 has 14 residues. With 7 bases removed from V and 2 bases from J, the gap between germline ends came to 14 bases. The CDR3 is CASKNPGGNYGYTF. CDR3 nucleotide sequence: TGTGCCAGCAAGAACCCGGGTGGAAACTATGGCTACACCTTC. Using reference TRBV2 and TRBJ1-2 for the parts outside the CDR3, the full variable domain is EPEVTQTPSHQVTQMGQEVILRCVPISNHLYFYWYRQILGQKVEFLVSFYNNEISEKSEIFDDQFSVERPDGSNFTLKIRSTKLEDSAMYFCASKNPGGNYGYTFGSGTRLTVV.

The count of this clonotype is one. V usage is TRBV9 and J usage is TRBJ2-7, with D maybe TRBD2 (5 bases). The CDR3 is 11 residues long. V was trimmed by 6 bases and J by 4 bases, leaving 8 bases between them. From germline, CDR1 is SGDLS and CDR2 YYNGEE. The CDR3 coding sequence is TGTGCCAGCAAGAGGGAATACGAGCAGTACTTC. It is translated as CASKREYEQYF.